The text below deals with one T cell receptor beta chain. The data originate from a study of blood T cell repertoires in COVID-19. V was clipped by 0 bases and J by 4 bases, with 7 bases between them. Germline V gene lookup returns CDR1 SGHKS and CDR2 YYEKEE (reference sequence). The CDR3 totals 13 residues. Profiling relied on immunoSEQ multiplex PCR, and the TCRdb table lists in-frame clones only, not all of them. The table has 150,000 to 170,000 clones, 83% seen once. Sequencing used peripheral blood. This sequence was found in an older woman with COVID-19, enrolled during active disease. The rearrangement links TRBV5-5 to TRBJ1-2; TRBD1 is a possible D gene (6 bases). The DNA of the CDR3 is TGTGCCAGCAGCTTGGCAGGGGTCTATGGCTACACCTTC. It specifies CASSLAGVYGYTF.